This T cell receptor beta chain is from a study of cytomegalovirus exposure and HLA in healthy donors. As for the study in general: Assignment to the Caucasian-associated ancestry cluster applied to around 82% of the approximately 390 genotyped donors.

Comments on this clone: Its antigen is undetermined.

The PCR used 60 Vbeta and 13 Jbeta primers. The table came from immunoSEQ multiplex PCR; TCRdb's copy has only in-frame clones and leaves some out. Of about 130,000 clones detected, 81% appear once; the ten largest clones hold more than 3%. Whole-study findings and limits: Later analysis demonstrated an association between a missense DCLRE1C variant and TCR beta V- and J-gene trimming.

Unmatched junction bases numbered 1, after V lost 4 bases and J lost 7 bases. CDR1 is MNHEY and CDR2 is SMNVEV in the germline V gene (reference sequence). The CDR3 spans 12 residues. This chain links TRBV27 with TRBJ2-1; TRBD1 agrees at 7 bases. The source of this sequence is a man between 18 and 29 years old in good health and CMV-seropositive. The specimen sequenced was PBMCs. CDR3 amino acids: CASSSTGNEQFF. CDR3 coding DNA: TGTGCCAGCAGTTCGACAGGGAATGAGCAGTTCTTC.